The entry below describes one TCR beta chain. Its specificity is not known. This entry comes from a study of T cell responses to AZD1222 COVID-19 vaccine. Some clones are missing from TCRdb's copy, which holds only in-frame ones; the method was immunoSEQ multiplex PCR. Of about 92,000 clones in the sample, 70% to 90% were seen once. The CDR3 loop spans 14 amino acids. With 8 bases removed from V and 8 bases from J, the gap between germline ends came to 18 bases. Germline assignment: CDR1 MNHEY and CDR2 SMNVEV (reference sequence). General study points: Following two doses of AZD1222, Spike-specific TCR breadth and depth rose. Reports indicate that nearly half of spike-specific TCRs are directed at unmutated variant regions.

Here the sequenced sample was peripheral blood, taken on day 0 of AZD1222 vaccination. The source of this sequence is an adult in good health. This sequence joins TRBV27 and TRBJ1-4; D may be TRBD1 (5 bases). The CDR3 spells CASRGGQGYEKLFF. The CDR3 nucleotides read TGTGCCAGCCGCGGTGGGCAGGGCTACGAAAAACTGTTTTTT.